The T cell receptor beta chain described here comes from a study of T cell clonotyping in hematopoietic cell transplantation. Overall study results and limits: Few recipient clonotypes overlapped donors; over 95% were de novo at given depth. Pathologically expanded recipient clonotypes increased progressively from day 30 to day 180 as diversity fell. Higher Inverse Simpson Index values in graft donor and pretransplant recipient predicted broader posttransplant TCR diversity. Without cell sorting, CD4 versus CD8 contributions remain unresolved.

Sequenced by immunoSEQ multiplex PCR; TCRdb stores in-frame clones only, minus some. The sample has approximately 42,000 clones, 95% seen once. This clone was seen just once. Its target is not known. V dropped 1 base and J dropped 1 base, with 10 bases sitting between them. The CDR3 is made up of 15 amino acids. Germline V CDR1 and CDR2: LGHNA, YNFKEQ. This sequence was found in a man younger than 45 in good health. Some clones in this sample may be carry-over from other donors' samples. The V and J genes are TRBV4-2 and TRBJ1-1; D not certain. The specimen was peripheral blood mononuclear cells. Written as DNA, the CDR3 is TGTGCCAGCAGCCAAGGAAGGGCGGGGAACACTGAAGCTTTCTTT. It yields the protein CASSQGRAGNTEAFF.